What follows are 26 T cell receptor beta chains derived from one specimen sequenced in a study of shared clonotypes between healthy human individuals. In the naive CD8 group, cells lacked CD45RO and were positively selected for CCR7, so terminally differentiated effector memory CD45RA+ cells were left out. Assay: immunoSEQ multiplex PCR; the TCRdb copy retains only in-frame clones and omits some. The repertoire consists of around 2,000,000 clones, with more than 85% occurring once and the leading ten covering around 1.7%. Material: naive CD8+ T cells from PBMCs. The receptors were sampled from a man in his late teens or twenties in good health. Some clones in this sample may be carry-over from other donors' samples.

CDR3 in amino acids: CAGTLGSSRELFF. CDR3 nucleotides: TGTGCCGGCACCTTGGGATCCTCCCGGGAGCTGTTTTTT. The gene calls are TRBV5-6 and TRBJ2-2; D call uncertain. Trimming shortened V by 10 bases and J by 9 bases, and 19 bases separated the two germline ends. The CDR3 is 13 residues long. Germline CDR1 reads SGHDT; CDR2 reads YYEEEE. The full variable domain, in which reference TRBV5-6 and TRBJ2-2 provide the parts outside the CDR3, is DAGVTQSPTHLIKTRGQQVTLRCSPKSGHDTVSWYQQALGQGPQFIFQYYEEEERQRGNFPDRFSGHQFPNYSSELNVNALLLGDSALYLCAGTLGSSRELFFGEGSRLTVL.

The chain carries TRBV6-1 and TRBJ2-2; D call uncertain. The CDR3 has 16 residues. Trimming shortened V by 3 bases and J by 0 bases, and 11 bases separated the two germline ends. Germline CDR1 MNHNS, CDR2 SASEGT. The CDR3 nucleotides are TGTGCCAGCAGTGAGAATGGGTGGACGAACACCGGGGAGCTGTTTTTT. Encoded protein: CASSENGWTNTGELFF.

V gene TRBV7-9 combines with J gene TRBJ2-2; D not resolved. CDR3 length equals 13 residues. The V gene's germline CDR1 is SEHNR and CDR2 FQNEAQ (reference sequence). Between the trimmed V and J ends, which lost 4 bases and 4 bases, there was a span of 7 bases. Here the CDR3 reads CASSSPPTGELFF. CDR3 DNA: TGTGCCAGCAGCTCCCCCCCCACCGGGGAGCTGTTTTTT.

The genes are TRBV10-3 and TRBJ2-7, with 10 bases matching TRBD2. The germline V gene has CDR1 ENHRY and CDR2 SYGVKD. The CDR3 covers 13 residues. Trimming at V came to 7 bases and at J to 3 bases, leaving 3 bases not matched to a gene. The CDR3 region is CAITSGGLYEQYF. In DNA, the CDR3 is TGTGCCATCACTAGCGGGGGTCTCTACGAGCAGTACTTC.

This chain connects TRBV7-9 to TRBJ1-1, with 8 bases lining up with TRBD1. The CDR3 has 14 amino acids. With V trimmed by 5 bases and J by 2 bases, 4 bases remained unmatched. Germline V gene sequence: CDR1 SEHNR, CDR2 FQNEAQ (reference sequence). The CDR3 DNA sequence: TGTGCCAGCAGCGGACAGGGTTCCAACACTGAAGCTTTCTTT. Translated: CASSGQGSNTEAFF.

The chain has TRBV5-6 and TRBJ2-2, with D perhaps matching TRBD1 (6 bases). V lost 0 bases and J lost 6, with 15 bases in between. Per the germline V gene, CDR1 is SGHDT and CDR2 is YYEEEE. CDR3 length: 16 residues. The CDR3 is CASSLGGQRGPGELFF. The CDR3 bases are TGTGCCAGCAGCTTGGGAGGACAGAGAGGCCCCGGGGAGCTGTTTTTT.

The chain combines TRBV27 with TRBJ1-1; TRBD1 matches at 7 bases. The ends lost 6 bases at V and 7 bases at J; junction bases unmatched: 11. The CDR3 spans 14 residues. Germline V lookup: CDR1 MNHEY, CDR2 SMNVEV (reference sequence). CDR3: CASSATGTALEAFF. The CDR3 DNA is TGTGCCAGCAGCGCCACAGGGACAGCACTTGAAGCTTTCTTT.

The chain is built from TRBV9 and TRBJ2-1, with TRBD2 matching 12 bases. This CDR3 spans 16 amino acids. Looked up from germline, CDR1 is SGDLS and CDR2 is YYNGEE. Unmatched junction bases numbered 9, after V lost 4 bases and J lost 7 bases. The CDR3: CASSPPSGRAINEQFF. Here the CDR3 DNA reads TGTGCCAGCAGCCCCCCTAGCGGGAGGGCGATTAATGAGCAGTTCTTC.

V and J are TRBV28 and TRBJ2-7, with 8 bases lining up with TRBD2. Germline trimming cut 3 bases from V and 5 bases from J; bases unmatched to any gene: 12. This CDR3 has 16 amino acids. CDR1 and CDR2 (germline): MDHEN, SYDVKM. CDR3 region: CASSFWAGGSLNEQYF. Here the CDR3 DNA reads TGTGCCAGCAGTTTTTGGGCGGGAGGTTCCCTAAACGAGCAGTACTTC.

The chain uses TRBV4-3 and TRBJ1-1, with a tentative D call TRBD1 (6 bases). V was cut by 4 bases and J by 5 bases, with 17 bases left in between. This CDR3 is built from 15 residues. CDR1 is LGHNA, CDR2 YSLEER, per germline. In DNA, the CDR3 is TGCGCCAGCAGCCCTCACAGGGTATTAAGAACTGAAGCTTTCTTT. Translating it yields CASSPHRVLRTEAFF.

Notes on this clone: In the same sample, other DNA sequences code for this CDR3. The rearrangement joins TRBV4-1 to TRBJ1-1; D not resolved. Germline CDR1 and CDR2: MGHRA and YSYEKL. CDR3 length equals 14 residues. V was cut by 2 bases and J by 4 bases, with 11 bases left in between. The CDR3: CASSQLDRGTEAFF. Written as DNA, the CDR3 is TGCGCCAGCAGCCAACTGGACCGGGGCACTGAAGCTTTCTTT.

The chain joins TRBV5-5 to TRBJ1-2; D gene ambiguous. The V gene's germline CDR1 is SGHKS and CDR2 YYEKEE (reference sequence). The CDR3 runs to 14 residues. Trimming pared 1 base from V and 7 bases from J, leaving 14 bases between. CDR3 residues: CASSLLLSGPGYTF. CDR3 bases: TGTGCCAGCAGCTTGCTTCTCAGCGGCCCTGGCTACACCTTC.

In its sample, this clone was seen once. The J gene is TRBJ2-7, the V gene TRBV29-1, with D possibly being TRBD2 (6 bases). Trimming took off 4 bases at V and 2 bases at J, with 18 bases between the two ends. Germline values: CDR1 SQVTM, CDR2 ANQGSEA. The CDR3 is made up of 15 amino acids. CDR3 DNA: TGCAGCGTTGGGCGGGGCGCAGGGAACCCCTACGAGCAGTACTTC. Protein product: CSVGRGAGNPYEQYF.

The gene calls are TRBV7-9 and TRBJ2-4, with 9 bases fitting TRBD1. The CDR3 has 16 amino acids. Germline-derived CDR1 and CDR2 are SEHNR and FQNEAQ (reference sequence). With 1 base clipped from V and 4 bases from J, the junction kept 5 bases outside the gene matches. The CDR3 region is CASSLVDGQGKNIQYF. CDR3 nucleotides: TGTGCCAGCAGCTTAGTGGACGGACAGGGGAAAAACATTCAGTACTTC.

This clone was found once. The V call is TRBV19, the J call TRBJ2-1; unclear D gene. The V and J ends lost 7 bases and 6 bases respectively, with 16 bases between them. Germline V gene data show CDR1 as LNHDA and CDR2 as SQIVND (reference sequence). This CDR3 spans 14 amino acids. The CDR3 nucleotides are TGTGCCAGTACTCCCAGCGACCGTGGCAATGAGCAGTTCTTC. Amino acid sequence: CASTPSDRGNEQFF.

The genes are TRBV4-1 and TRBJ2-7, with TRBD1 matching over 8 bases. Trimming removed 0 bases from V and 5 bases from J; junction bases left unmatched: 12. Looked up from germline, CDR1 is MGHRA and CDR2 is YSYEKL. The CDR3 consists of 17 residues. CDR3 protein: CASSQDQGAGGNHEQYF. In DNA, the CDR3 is TGCGCCAGCAGCCAAGATCAGGGGGCAGGGGGTAACCACGAGCAGTACTTC.

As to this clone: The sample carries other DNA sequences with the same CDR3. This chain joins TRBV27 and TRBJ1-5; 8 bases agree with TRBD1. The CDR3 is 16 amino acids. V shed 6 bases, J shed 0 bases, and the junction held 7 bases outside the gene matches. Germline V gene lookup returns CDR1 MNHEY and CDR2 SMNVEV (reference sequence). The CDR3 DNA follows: TGTGCCAGCAGATCCGGGACAGGCTATAGCAATCAGCCCCAGCATTTT. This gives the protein CASRSGTGYSNQPQHF.

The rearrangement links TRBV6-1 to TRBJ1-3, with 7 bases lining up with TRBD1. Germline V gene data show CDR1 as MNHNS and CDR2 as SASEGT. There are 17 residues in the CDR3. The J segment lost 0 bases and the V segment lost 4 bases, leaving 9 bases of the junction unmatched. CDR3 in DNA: TGTGCCAGCAGTGTGGGACAGCAGTATCTCTCTGGAAACACCATATATTTT. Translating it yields CASSVGQQYLSGNTIYF.

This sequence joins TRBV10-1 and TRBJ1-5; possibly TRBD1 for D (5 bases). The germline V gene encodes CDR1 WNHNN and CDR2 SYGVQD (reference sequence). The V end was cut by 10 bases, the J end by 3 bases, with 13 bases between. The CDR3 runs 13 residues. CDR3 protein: CATWGRTNQPQHF. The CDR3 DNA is TGCGCCACCTGGGGACGGACCAATCAGCCCCAGCATTTT.

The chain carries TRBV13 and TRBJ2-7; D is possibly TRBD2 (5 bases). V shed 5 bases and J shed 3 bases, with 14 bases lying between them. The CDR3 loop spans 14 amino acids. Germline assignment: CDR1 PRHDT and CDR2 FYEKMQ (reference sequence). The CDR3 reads CASSAGQQLYEQYF. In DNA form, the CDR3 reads TGTGCCAGCAGCGCGGGCCAGCAGCTCTACGAGCAGTACTTC.

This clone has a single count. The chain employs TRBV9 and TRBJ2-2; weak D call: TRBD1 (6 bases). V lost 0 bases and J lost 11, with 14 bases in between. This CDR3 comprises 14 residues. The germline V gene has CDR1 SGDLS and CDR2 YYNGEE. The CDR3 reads CASSVEGTPLELFF. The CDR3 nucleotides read TGTGCCAGCAGCGTAGAAGGGACACCTCTAGAGCTGTTTTTT.

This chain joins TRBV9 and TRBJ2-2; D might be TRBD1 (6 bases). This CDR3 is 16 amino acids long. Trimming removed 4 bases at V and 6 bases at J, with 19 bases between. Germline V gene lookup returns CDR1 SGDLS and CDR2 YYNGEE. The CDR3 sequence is CASSPLGHESPGELFF. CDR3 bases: TGTGCCAGCAGCCCCCTGGGACACGAATCTCCCGGGGAGCTGTTTTTT.

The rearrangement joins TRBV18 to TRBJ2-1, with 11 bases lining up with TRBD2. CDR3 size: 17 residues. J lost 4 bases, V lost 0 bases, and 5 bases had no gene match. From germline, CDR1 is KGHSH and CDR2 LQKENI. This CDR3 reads CASSPPRLAGSYNEQFF. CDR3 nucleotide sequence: TGTGCCAGCTCACCACCTCGACTAGCGGGATCGTACAATGAGCAGTTCTTC.

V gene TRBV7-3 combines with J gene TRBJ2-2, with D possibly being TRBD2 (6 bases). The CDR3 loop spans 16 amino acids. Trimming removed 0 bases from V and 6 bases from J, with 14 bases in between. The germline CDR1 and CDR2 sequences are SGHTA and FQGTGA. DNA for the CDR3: TGTGCCAGCAGCTTAACGGGGGGAGGTTTCCCCGGGGAGCTGTTTTTT. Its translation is CASSLTGGGFPGELFF.

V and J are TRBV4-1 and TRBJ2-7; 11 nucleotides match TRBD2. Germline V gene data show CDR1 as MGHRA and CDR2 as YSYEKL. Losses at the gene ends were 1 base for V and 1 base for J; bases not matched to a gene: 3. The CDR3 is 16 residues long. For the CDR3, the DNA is TGCGCCAGCAGCCAAGGCCGACTAGCGGGGTCCTACGAGCAGTACTTC. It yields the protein CASSQGRLAGSYEQYF.

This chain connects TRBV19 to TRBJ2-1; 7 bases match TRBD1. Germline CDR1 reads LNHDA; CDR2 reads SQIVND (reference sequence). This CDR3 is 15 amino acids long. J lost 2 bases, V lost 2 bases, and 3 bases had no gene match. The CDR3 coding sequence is TGTGCCAGTAGTATACGGCAGGGGGCCTACAATGAGCAGTTCTTC. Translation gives CASSIRQGAYNEQFF.